This T cell receptor (beta chain) appears in the sequencing data of a study of T-cell reconstitution after alpha-beta-depleted transplantation in children (dated by TCRdb to about 2016). For the wider study: Using TCR repertoire profiling, the study followed T-cell immune reconstitution in a quantitative way in children after TCRalphabeta/CD19-depleted allogeneic hematopoietic cell transplantation.

The library was generated by PCR. This sample was sequenced with an Illumina HiSeq 2500. TCR library preparation used molecular barcoding, with unique molecular identifiers applied to normalize quantification of the TCRbeta repertoire. TCRdb reprocessing: public reads trimmed at Q25 with fastp, clones called with MiXCR, in-frame beta chains kept. Identical CDR3 protein sequences are pooled into one entry, listed with their most common genes and DNA. The sample profile shows tens of thousands of distinct CDR3 sequences; approximately 7.3% of them were found once. The top ten clones comprise less than 3% of the sample. This clonotype was counted at least ten times. Its cognate antigen has yet to be identified. Per-nucleotide qualities are absent, and no much larger clonotype sits a single base away. Including the terminal cysteine and phenylalanine, the CDR3 comprises 13 residues. Only the CDR3 region is kept as DNA, spanning 39 bases read in frame from base 1. V is reduced by 0 bases and J by 8 bases, leaving a spacing of 10 bases between them. Via the germline V gene (reference sequence), CDR1 is SEHNR and CDR2 FQNEAQ.

Here the chain combines TRBV7-9 and TRBJ1-2; a weak D assignment points to TRBD1 (6 bases agree). Sequenced here: PBMCs from the stem cell graft donor, sampled from the stem cell graft. The receptor's source is a human donor who donated a stem cell graft to a child with acute lymphoblastic leukemia. The CDR3 is CASSLAQGWGYTF. In nucleotides, the sequence is TGTGCCAGCAGCTTAGCACAGGGATGGGGCTACACCTTC.